The 26 T cell receptor beta chains listed next were all sequenced from one sample in a study of cytomegalovirus exposure and HLA in healthy donors. PCR was performed using 60 Vbeta and 13 Jbeta primers. Profiled with immunoSEQ multiplex PCR; TCRdb holds only in-frame clones, not every one. The sample holds 95,000 to 100,000 clones; 65% to 80% are singletons and the top ten take roughly 10%. The sequenced sample consisted of PBMCs. The receptors come from a man aged 45 to 65 in good health and CMV-seronegative.

The rearrangement uses TRBV9 and TRBJ1-4; D might be TRBD1 (5 bases). CDR3 length equals 16 residues. Germline V lookup: CDR1 SGDLS, CDR2 YYNGEE. V gave up 0 bases and J gave up 2 bases, with 11 bases separating them. The CDR3 region is CASSVAGGTTNEKLFF. The CDR3 DNA follows: TGTGCCAGCAGCGTAGCTGGAGGGACCACTAATGAAAAACTGTTTTTT.

V gene TRBV5-5 combines with J gene TRBJ2-1; 7 nucleotides match TRBD2. In germline, CDR1 is SGHKS, CDR2 YYEKEE (reference sequence). Trimming at V came to 6 bases and at J to 6 bases, leaving 12 bases not matched to a gene. The CDR3 loop spans 15 amino acids. This CDR3 is CASNGDYSVSNEQFF. In nucleotides, the CDR3 is TGTGCCAGCAACGGGGACTATTCAGTTTCCAATGAGCAGTTCTTC.

The chain combines TRBV14 with TRBJ1-1; D gene ambiguous. V dropped 0 bases and J dropped 10 bases, with 12 bases sitting between them. CDR1 is SGHDN and CDR2 is FVKESK in the germline V gene. The CDR3 contains 13 residues. Here the CDR3 DNA reads TGTGCCAGCAGCCAAGATTTTACTACCCCAGCTTTCTTT. It is translated as CASSQDFTTPAFF.

The chain combines TRBV7-9 with TRBJ2-7; D is perhaps TRBD2 (6 bases). Germline CDR1 and CDR2: SEHNR and FQNEAQ (reference sequence). Trimming removed 5 bases from V and 3 bases from J, with 8 bases in between. The CDR3 runs 12 residues. CDR3 protein: CASSLGSYEQYF. Written as DNA, the CDR3 is TGTGCCAGCAGCCTCGGGAGCTACGAGCAGTACTTC.

In its sample, this clone was seen once. The chain joins TRBV2 to TRBJ2-7; D may be TRBD1 (5 bases). Germline-derived CDR1 and CDR2 are SNHLY and FYNNEI. This CDR3 comprises 15 residues. Trimming shortened V by 5 bases and J by 0 bases, and 14 bases separated the two germline ends. The chain's CDR3 is CASSFPQVSSYEQYF. The DNA for the CDR3 is TGTGCCAGCAGTTTCCCACAGGTTAGCTCCTACGAGCAGTACTTC.

The chain joins TRBV13 to TRBJ2-6; possible D gene TRBD1, 7 bases. The CDR3 has 17 amino acids. The germline V gene has CDR1 PRHDT and CDR2 FYEKMQ (reference sequence). Trimming cost V 3 bases and J 0 bases, with 12 bases left between them. Here the CDR3 reads CASSFQGGRSGANVLTF. The CDR3 DNA reads TGTGCCAGCAGCTTCCAGGGGGGACGCTCTGGGGCCAACGTCCTGACTTTC.

This clone was seen a few times. The CDR3 nucleotides are TGTGCCAGCAGCGGACAGTCCAATCAGCCCCAGCATTTT. It codes for CASSGQSNQPQHF. The genes are TRBV7-2 and TRBJ1-5, with a weak D call TRBD1 (6 bases). The V and J ends lost 5 bases and 3 bases respectively, with 8 bases between them. Germline V lookup: CDR1 SGHTA, CDR2 FQGNSA. CDR3 length equals 13 residues.

V gene TRBV11-2 combines with J gene TRBJ2-3; 7 nucleotides line up with TRBD2. Trimming at V came to 4 bases and at J to 2 bases, leaving 6 bases not matched to a gene. The CDR3 contains 15 residues. Germline V lookup: CDR1 SGHAT, CDR2 FQNNGV. The CDR3 sequence is CASSSQRGPTDTQYF. CDR3 bases: TGTGCCAGCAGCTCTCAGCGGGGACCCACAGATACGCAGTATTTT.

This clone qualifies as large. The sample holds other DNA sequences that translate to the same CDR3. V usage is TRBV6-1 and J usage is TRBJ2-2, with a possible D match to TRBD1 (5 bases). The V end was cut by 3 bases, the J end by 3 bases, with 8 bases between. The CDR3 runs to 14 residues. Germline V lookup: CDR1 MNHNS, CDR2 SASEGT. DNA of the CDR3: TGTGCCAGCAGTGATGGCAGGGACACCGGGGAGCTGTTTTTT. Its translation: CASSDGRDTGELFF.

This chain uses TRBV2 with TRBJ2-2; perhaps TRBD2 as D (6 bases). Germline V gene lookup returns CDR1 SNHLY and CDR2 FYNNEI. V was shortened by 4 bases and J by 5 bases, with 11 bases between the two germline ends. The CDR3 runs 14 residues. The CDR3 loop is CASSGALATGELFF. The DNA for the CDR3 is TGTGCCAGCAGTGGGGCACTAGCAACCGGGGAGCTGTTTTTT.

The chain is built from TRBV6-1 and TRBJ1-5, with 9 bases identical to TRBD1. Germline lookup yields CDR1 MNHNS and CDR2 SASEGT. This CDR3 comprises 17 residues. V trimming: 3 bases; J trimming: 4 bases; junction bases outside the gene matches: 10. The CDR3 region has the DNA TGTGCCAGCAGTGATGTTTGGCCGGGACAGGGAAATCAGCCCCAGCATTTT. It yields the protein CASSDVWPGQGNQPQHF.

Here the CDR3 DNA reads TGTGCCAGTGGACTAGCGGGAGGGGGAGGCACAGATACGCAGTATTTT. It is translated as CASGLAGGGGTDTQYF. The rearrangement uses TRBV19 and TRBJ2-3; 15 bases are shared with TRBD2. Unmatched junction bases numbered 4, after V lost 8 bases and J lost 1 base. Germline CDR1 reads LNHDA; CDR2 reads SQIVND (reference sequence). The CDR3 is 16 amino acids.

The chain links TRBV5-6 to TRBJ2-1, with TRBD2 matching over 7 bases. Unmatched junction bases numbered 6, after V lost 4 bases and J lost 8 bases. The CDR3 is made up of 13 amino acids. CDR1 SGHDT and CDR2 YYEEEE come from the germline V gene. CDR3 DNA: TGTGCCAGCAGCATTGCCGCGGGGGATGAGCAGTTCTTC. The encoded protein is CASSIAAGDEQFF.

The chain employs TRBV30 and TRBJ1-2; D gene ambiguous. Per germline, CDR1 GTSNPN and CDR2 SVGIG (reference sequence). The CDR3 extends over 11 amino acids. The V end was cut by 4 bases, the J end by 4 bases, with 7 bases between. DNA of the CDR3: TGTGCCTGGAATCGAGTCTATGGCTACACCTTC. Protein: CAWNRVYGYTF.

V gene TRBV6-5 combines with J gene TRBJ1-5; D is unclear. The V and J ends lost 2 bases and 9 bases respectively, with 11 bases between them. The CDR3 loop spans 13 amino acids. Germline V gene sequence: CDR1 MNHEY, CDR2 SVGAGI. The CDR3, as DNA: TGTGCCAGCAGTTACGAGCGGATGGGGCCCCAGCATTTT. Translating gives CASSYERMGPQHF.

This chain connects TRBV19 to TRBJ1-1; no reliable D call. The V gene's germline CDR1 is LNHDA and CDR2 SQIVND (reference sequence). This CDR3 contains 15 residues. V was trimmed by 0 bases and J by 6 bases, leaving 14 bases between them. CDR3 in amino acids: CASSIDSKPRAEAFF. DNA of the CDR3: TGTGCCAGTAGTATAGACTCGAAACCCCGGGCTGAAGCTTTCTTT.

V and J are TRBV2 and TRBJ2-5, with 7 bases aligning to TRBD2. Per germline, CDR1 SNHLY and CDR2 FYNNEI. The CDR3 spans 14 residues. The V and J ends lost 2 bases and 2 bases, in that order; junction bases with no gene match: 2. CDR3 sequence reads: CASSEPGGQETQYF. The CDR3 coding sequence is TGTGCCAGCAGTGAACCGGGGGGTCAAGAGACCCAGTACTTC.

This clone has only a few counts. The J gene is TRBJ1-1, the V gene TRBV15, with a possible D match to TRBD1 (6 bases). The CDR3 covers 16 residues. The V end lost 4 bases, the J end lost 0 bases, and 15 bases lay between the germline ends. Germline-derived CDR1 and CDR2 are LNHNV and YYDKDF (reference sequence). The CDR3, as DNA: TGTGCCACCAGCAACACCCGACAGGTCATGAACACTGAAGCTTTCTTT. Its translation is CATSNTRQVMNTEAFF.

This clone was observed once. V and J are TRBV5-1 and TRBJ2-2, with 7 positions matching TRBD2. Germline trimming cut 4 bases from V and 2 bases from J; bases unmatched to any gene: 8. Per germline, CDR1 SGHRS and CDR2 YFSETQ. The CDR3 consists of 16 residues. CDR3 in amino acids: CASSPNAGVNTGELFF. CDR3 in DNA: TGCGCCAGCAGCCCCAACGCGGGAGTTAACACCGGGGAGCTGTTTTTT.

The rearrangement links TRBV6-5 to TRBJ1-1, with D perhaps TRBD1 (5 bases). The CDR3 extends over 15 amino acids. The germline CDR1 and CDR2 sequences are MNHEY and SVGAGI. Trimming left V 5 bases short and J 2 bases short, with 15 bases between. This CDR3 is CASSPPDRINTEAFF. In DNA form, the CDR3 reads TGTGCCAGCAGTCCACCTGACAGAATAAACACTGAAGCTTTCTTT.

This sequence joins TRBV6-5 and TRBJ1-2; 7 positions match TRBD1. The CDR3 covers 14 residues. Trimming removed 4 bases from V and 6 bases from J; junction bases left unmatched: 8. The germline CDR1 and CDR2 sequences are MNHEY and SVGAGI. The CDR3 bases are TGTGCCAGCAGTTCACCAGACAGGGACCATGGCTACACCTTC. This sequence encodes CASSSPDRDHGYTF.

This chain uses TRBV5-1 with TRBJ2-1; 9 bases line up with TRBD1. CDR1 SGHRS and CDR2 YFSETQ come from the germline V gene. After removal of 4 bases from V and 1 base from J, the junction contained 3 bases not matched to a gene. The CDR3 is 15 residues long. The CDR3 DNA reads as TGCGCCAGCAGCGCCGGGACAGGGTCCTACAATGAGCAGTTCTTC. Protein: CASSAGTGSYNEQFF.

The J gene is TRBJ1-5, the V gene TRBV7-8; D may be TRBD1 (5 bases). V dropped 6 bases and J dropped 3 bases, with 18 bases sitting between them. Germline CDR1 SGHVS, CDR2 FQNEAQ. The CDR3 has 16 residues. CDR3 sequence (DNA): TGTGCCAGCAGTTCAATCGCCGGACAAGTCAATCAGCCCCAGCATTTT. The encoded protein is CASSSIAGQVNQPQHF.

The chain links TRBV5-6 to TRBJ1-6, with 7 bases lining up with TRBD1. Germline V CDR1 and CDR2: SGHDT, YYEEEE. The CDR3 contains 15 residues. Unmatched junction bases numbered 9, after V lost 6 bases and J lost 6 bases. The DNA for the CDR3 is TGTGCCAGCACCTTCCAGCAGGGGGTTAATTCACCCCTCCACTTT. Encoded protein: CASTFQQGVNSPLHF.

The chain combines TRBV28 with TRBJ2-3; no reliable D call. The CDR3 extends over 12 amino acids. V gave up 1 base and J gave up 4 bases, with 3 bases separating them. CDR1 is MDHEN, CDR2 SYDVKM, per germline. The CDR3 reads CASSLLSDTQYF. CDR3 bases: TGTGCCAGCAGTTTATTATCAGATACGCAGTATTTT. Together with reference TRBV28 and TRBJ2-3, the CDR3 gives the full variable domain: DVKVTQSSRYLVKRTGEKVFLECVQDMDHENMFWYRQDPGLGLRLIYFSYDVKMKEKGDIPEGYSVSREKKERFSLILESASTNQTSMYLCASSLLSDTQYFGPGTRLTVL.

This chain uses TRBV7-2 with TRBJ1-1; 8 bases fit TRBD1. CDR1 and CDR2 (germline): SGHTA, FQGNSA. J gave up 0 bases and V 1 base, and 1 base lay outside the gene matches. The CDR3 consists of 15 residues. CDR3 coding DNA: TGTGCCAGCAGCTTAGGGGACAGGTTGAACACTGAAGCTTTCTTT. Translating it yields CASSLGDRLNTEAFF.